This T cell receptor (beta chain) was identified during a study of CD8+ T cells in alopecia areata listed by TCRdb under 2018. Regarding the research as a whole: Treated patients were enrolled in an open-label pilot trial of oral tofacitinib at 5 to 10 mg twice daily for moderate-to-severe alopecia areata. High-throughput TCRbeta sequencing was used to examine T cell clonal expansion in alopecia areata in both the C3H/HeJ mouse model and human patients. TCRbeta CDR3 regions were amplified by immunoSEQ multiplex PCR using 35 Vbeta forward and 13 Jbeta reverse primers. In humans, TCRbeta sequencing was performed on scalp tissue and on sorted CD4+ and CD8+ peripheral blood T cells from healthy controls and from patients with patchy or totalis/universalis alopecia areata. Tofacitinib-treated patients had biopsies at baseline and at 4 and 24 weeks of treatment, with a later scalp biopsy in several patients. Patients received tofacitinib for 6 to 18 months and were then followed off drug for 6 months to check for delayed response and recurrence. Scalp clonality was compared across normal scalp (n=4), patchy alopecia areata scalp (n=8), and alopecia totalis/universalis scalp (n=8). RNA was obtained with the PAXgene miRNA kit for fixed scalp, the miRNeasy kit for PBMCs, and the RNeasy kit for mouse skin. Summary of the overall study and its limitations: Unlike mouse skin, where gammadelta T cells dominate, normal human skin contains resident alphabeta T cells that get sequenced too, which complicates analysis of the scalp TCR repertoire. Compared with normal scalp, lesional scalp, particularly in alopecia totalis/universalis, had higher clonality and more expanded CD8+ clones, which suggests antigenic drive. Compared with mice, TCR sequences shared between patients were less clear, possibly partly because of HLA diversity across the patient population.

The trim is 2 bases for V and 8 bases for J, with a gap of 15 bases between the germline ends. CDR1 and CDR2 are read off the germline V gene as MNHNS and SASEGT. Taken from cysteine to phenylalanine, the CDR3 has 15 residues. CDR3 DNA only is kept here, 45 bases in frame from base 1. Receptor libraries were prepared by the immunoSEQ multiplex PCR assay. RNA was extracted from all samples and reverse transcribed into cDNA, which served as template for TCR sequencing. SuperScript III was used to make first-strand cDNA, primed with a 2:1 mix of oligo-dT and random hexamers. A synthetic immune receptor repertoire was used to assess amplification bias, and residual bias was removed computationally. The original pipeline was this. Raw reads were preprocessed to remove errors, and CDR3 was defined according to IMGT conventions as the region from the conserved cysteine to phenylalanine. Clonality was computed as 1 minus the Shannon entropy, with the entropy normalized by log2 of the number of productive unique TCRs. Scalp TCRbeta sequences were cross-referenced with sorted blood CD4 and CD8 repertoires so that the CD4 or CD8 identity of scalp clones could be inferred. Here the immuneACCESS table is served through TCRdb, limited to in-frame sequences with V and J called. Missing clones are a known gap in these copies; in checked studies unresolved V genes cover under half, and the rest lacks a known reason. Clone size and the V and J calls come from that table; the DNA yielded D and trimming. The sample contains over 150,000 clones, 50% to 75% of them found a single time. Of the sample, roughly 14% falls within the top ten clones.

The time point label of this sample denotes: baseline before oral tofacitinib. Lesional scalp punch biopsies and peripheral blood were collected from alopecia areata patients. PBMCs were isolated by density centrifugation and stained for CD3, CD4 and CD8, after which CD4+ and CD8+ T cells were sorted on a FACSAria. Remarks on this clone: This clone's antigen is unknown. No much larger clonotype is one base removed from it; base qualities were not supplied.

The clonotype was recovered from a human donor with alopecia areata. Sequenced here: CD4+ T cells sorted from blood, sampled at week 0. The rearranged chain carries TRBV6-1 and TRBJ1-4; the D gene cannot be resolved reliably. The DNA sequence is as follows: TGTGCCAGCAGTGAATCGCGGGGAGTAGTGGAAAAACTGTTTTTT. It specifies CASSESRGVVEKLFF.